This T cell receptor (beta chain) was sequenced for a study of cytomegalovirus exposure and HLA in healthy donors. Overall study: Earlier results showed 117 million unique TCR beta sequences derived from about 179 million T cells. The study, taken as a whole, reports: Researchers reported that a few CMV-associated chains were confirmed in vitro as CMV antigen-specific.

CDR3 size: 13 residues. CDR1 SNHLY and CDR2 FYNNEI come from the germline V gene. Germline trimming cut 2 bases from V and 6 bases from J; bases unmatched to any gene: 0. As regards this clone: Its antigen is as yet unknown.

It was healthy bone marrow donors who served as donors. Primers included in the PCR were 60 Vbeta and 13 Jbeta primers. Some clones are missing from TCRdb's copy, which holds only in-frame ones; the method was immunoSEQ multiplex PCR. This sample yields some 130,000 clones, of which about 9.1% are seen a single time; roughly 6.4% belongs to the top ten. This sequence was found in a woman in her thirties or forties in good health and CMV-seropositive. The specimen sequenced was PBMCs. The J gene is TRBJ2-2, the V gene TRBV2, with TRBD1 matching over 7 bases. CDR3 nucleotides: TGTGCCAGCAGTGAACAGGGGGCCGGGGAGCTGTTTTTT. Translation: CASSEQGAGELFF.